Listed below are T cell receptor beta chains from one sample, sequenced in a study of shared clonotypes between healthy human individuals. Only in-frame clones appear in the TCRdb table, and some are missing; sequencing was by immunoSEQ multiplex PCR. Counted here are 2 million to 2.5 million clones, approximately 96% occurring once; the ten biggest clones make up less than 0.15%. The sequenced sample consisted of naive CD4+ T cells sorted from blood. These receptors originate from a young man in good health. Both conserved end residues are part of each CDR3. The order of the fields is J gene, V gene, clone size, D gene, CDR3 protein, CDR3 DNA. The D gene is left open where the match is weak. Only some rows state a clone size, as once, few, many or a class for expanded clones.

J: TRBJ1-6
V: TRBV30
size: NA
D: NA
CDR3: CAWSTGNSPLHF
DNA: TGTGCCTGGAGTACGGGAAATTCACCCCTCCACTTT

J: TRBJ2-3
V: TRBV5-6
size: NA
D: TRBD2
CDR3: CASSLGLAGTDTQYF
DNA: TGTGCCAGCAGCTTGGGTCTAGCGGGGACCGATACGCAGTATTTT

J: TRBJ1-1
V: TRBV30
size: NA
D: NA
CDR3: CALNREMNTEAFF
DNA: TGTGCCTTAAACAGGGAAATGAACACTGAAGCTTTCTTT

J: TRBJ1-2
V: TRBV7-2
size: once
D: NA
CDR3: CASSFGGDYGYTF
DNA: TGTGCCAGCAGCTTTGGGGGAGACTATGGCTACACCTTC

J: TRBJ1-2
V: TRBV30
size: NA
D: NA
CDR3: CAWSRRETNYGYTF
DNA: TGTGCCTGGAGCAGGAGAGAAACTAACTATGGCTACACCTTC

J: TRBJ2-3
V: TRBV14
size: NA
D: NA
CDR3: CASQANDDTQYF
DNA: TGTGCCAGCCAGGCGAATGATGATACGCAGTATTTT

J: TRBJ2-1
V: TRBV19
size: once
D: NA
CDR3: CASSISQGVHWQFF
DNA: TGTGCCAGTAGTATTTCACAGGGAGTACATTGGCAGTTCTTC

J: TRBJ2-1
V: TRBV1
size: NA
D: NA
CDR3: CTSSQDKCGLRGGLNEQFF
DNA: TGCACCAGCAGCCAAGATAAATGCGGTTTGCGGGGGGGCCTCAATGAGCAGTTCTTC

J: TRBJ2-1
V: TRBV5-4
size: NA
D: TRBD2
CDR3: CASSLAGFYNEQFF
DNA: TGTGCCAGCAGTTTAGCGGGGTTCTACAATGAGCAGTTCTTC

J: TRBJ1-2
V: TRBV4-1
size: NA
D: TRBD1
CDR3: CASSDTGVPRYGYTF
DNA: TGCGCCAGCAGCGATACAGGGGTCCCTAGGTATGGCTACACCTTC

J: TRBJ2-1
V: TRBV2
size: NA
D: TRBD2
CDR3: CASSPTSGRGGNEQFF
DNA: TGTGCCAGCAGTCCAACTAGCGGGAGAGGAGGGAATGAGCAGTTCTTC

J: TRBJ2-7
V: TRBV2
size: NA
D: TRBD1
CDR3: CASTPALAGQGRLEYF
DNA: TGTGCCAGCACCCCTGCTTTGGCGGGACAGGGAAGATTGGAGTACTTC

J: TRBJ2-1
V: TRBV6-6
size: once
D: NA
CDR3: CASSPHPEQFF
DNA: TGTGCCAGCAGTCCCCACCCGGAGCAGTTCTTC

J: TRBJ1-2
V: TRBV5-1
size: NA
D: NA
CDR3: CASSLQAGEGYTF
DNA: TGCGCCAGCAGCTTGCAAGCAGGGGAGGGCTACACCTTC

J: TRBJ2-7
V: TRBV20-1
size: NA
D: NA
CDR3: CSALGGEQYF
DNA: TGCAGTGCCCTTGGCGGCGAGCAGTACTTC

J: TRBJ2-3
V: TRBV5-1
size: NA
D: NA
CDR3: CASSFGLAITDTQYF
DNA: TGCGCCAGCAGCTTCGGGCTCGCTATAACAGATACGCAGTATTTT

J: TRBJ2-5
V: TRBV9
size: NA
D: NA
CDR3: CASSVATGGTSQETQYF
DNA: TGTGCCAGCAGCGTAGCTACAGGTGGGACTTCACAAGAGACCCAGTACTTC

J: TRBJ2-2
V: TRBV18
size: NA
D: NA
CDR3: CASSPSQGGTGELFF
DNA: TGTGCCAGCTCACCAAGTCAGGGAGGAACCGGGGAGCTGTTTTTT

J: TRBJ1-3
V: TRBV6-5
size: NA
D: NA
CDR3: CASSRDGGSGNTIYF
DNA: TGTGCCAGCAGTCGGGACGGCGGTTCTGGAAACACCATATATTTT

J: TRBJ1-3
V: TRBV29-1
size: NA
D: TRBD1
CDR3: CSVGTGTDGNTIYF
DNA: TGCAGCGTCGGGACCGGGACAGACGGAAACACCATATATTTT

J: TRBJ2-3
V: TRBV30
size: NA
D: NA
CDR3: CAWEGRQGMKRTDTQYF
DNA: TGTGCCTGGGAGGGGCGTCAGGGGATGAAGAGGACAGATACGCAGTATTTT

J: TRBJ2-3
V: TRBV6-5
size: NA
D: NA
CDR3: CATGRGGERDTQYF
DNA: TGTGCCACCGGAAGGGGCGGGGAGCGGGATACGCAGTATTTT